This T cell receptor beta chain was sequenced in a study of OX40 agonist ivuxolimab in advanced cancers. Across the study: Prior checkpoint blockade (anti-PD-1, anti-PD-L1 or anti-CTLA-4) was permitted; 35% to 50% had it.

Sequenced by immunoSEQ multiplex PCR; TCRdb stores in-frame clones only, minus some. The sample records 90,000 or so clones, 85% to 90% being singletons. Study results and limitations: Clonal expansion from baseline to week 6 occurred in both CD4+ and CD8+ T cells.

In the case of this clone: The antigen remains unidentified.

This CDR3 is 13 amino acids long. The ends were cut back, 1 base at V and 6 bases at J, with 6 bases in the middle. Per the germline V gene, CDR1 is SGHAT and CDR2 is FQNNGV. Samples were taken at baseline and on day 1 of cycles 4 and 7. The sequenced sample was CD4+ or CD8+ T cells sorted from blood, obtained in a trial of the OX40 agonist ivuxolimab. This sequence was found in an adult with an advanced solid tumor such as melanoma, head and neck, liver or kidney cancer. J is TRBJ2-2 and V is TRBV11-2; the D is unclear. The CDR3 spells CASSLVGAGELFF. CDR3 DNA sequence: TGTGCCAGCAGCTTAGTTGGGGCCGGGGAGCTGTTTTTT.